Listed below are T cell receptor beta chains from one sample, sequenced in a study of a mutant IDH1 vaccine in newly diagnosed glioma. Their specific antigens are unknown. The table came from immunoSEQ multiplex PCR; TCRdb's copy has only in-frame clones and leaves some out. Of approximately 82,000 clones in the sample, approximately 85% were seen once. The input for sequencing was PBMCs, taken from a glioma patient whose treatment included an IDH1 peptide vaccine. The receptors stem from a woman aged 50 to 65 with glioma. The CDR3 runs from the conserved cysteine through the conserved F or W. A D gene is named only where the DNA matches it firmly. Rows give clone size only sometimes, using once, few, many, or a class for an expanded clone.

j_gene: TRBJ2-7
abundance: -
v_gene: TRBV6-1
d_gene: -
CDR3aa: CASSDGSYEQYF
CDR3nt: TGTGCCAGCAGTGACGGATCCTACGAGCAGTACTTC

j_gene: TRBJ2-6
abundance: -
v_gene: TRBV29-1
d_gene: -
CDR3aa: CSVGGTALAGANVLTF
CDR3nt: TGCAGCGTTGGCGGGACAGCCCTCGCTGGGGCCAACGTCCTGACTTTC

j_gene: TRBJ2-2
abundance: -
v_gene: TRBV10-1
d_gene: -
CDR3aa: CASSSLRGPGELFF
CDR3nt: TGCGCCAGCAGTTCCCTGCGGGGGCCCGGGGAGCTGTTTTTT

j_gene: TRBJ1-1
abundance: -
v_gene: TRBV7-2
d_gene: -
CDR3aa: CASSPGAANTEAFF
CDR3nt: TGTGCCAGCAGCCCCGGGGCGGCGAACACTGAAGCTTTCTTT

j_gene: TRBJ1-5
abundance: -
v_gene: TRBV7-2
d_gene: TRBD1
CDR3aa: CASSYTSGTVNQPQHF
CDR3nt: TGTGCCAGCAGCTATACTAGCGGGACAGTCAATCAGCCCCAGCATTTT

j_gene: TRBJ1-5
abundance: -
v_gene: TRBV18
d_gene: TRBD1
CDR3aa: CASSPPGQNSNQPQHF
CDR3nt: TGTGCCAGCTCACCCCCGGGACAGAATAGCAATCAGCCCCAGCATTTT

j_gene: TRBJ2-3
abundance: -
v_gene: TRBV29-1
d_gene: -
CDR3aa: CSAHSPGDTQYF
CDR3nt: TGCAGCGCCCATTCCCCGGGCGATACGCAGTATTTT

j_gene: TRBJ1-5
abundance: few
v_gene: TRBV30
d_gene: -
CDR3aa: CAWTSMLGSNQPQHF
CDR3nt: TGTGCCTGGACGTCAATGCTTGGTAGCAATCAGCCCCAGCATTTT

j_gene: TRBJ2-7
abundance: -
v_gene: TRBV5-5
d_gene: -
CDR3aa: CASSLTRQDLSHEQYF
CDR3nt: TGTGCCAGCAGCTTGACGAGACAGGATCTCTCCCACGAGCAGTACTTC

j_gene: TRBJ2-3
abundance: -
v_gene: TRBV21-1
d_gene: -
CDR3aa: CASSKTADTQYF
CDR3nt: TGTGCCAGCAGCAAAACCGCAGATACGCAGTATTTT

j_gene: TRBJ2-7
abundance: -
v_gene: TRBV28
d_gene: TRBD1
CDR3aa: CASSLGQDYEQYF
CDR3nt: TGTGCCAGCAGCCTGGGACAGGACTACGAGCAGTACTTC

j_gene: TRBJ2-2
abundance: few
v_gene: TRBV29-1
d_gene: -
CDR3aa: CSVLPDRNTGELFF
CDR3nt: TGCAGCGTCCTACCGGACAGGAACACCGGGGAGCTGTTTTTT

j_gene: TRBJ2-5
abundance: -
v_gene: TRBV2
d_gene: -
CDR3aa: CASSLGGSQETQYF
CDR3nt: TGTGCCAGCAGCCTGGGGGGCAGTCAAGAGACCCAGTACTTC

j_gene: TRBJ1-6
abundance: few
v_gene: TRBV10-2
d_gene: -
CDR3aa: CASAGTYYSPLHF
CDR3nt: TGCGCCAGCGCAGGGACGTACTATTCACCCCTCCACTTT

j_gene: TRBJ2-2
abundance: -
v_gene: TRBV5-5
d_gene: -
CDR3aa: CASSLAGNPNTGELFF
CDR3nt: TGTGCCAGCAGCTTGGCAGGGAACCCGAACACCGGGGAGCTGTTTTTT

j_gene: TRBJ1-1
abundance: few
v_gene: TRBV9
d_gene: TRBD1
CDR3aa: CASSVSGGDTEAFF
CDR3nt: TGTGCCAGCAGCGTATCAGGGGGCGATACTGAAGCTTTCTTT

j_gene: TRBJ1-2
abundance: -
v_gene: TRBV5-1
d_gene: -
CDR3aa: CASSLEAKIYGYTF
CDR3nt: TGCGCCAGCAGCTTGGAGGCCAAGATCTATGGCTACACCTTC

j_gene: TRBJ2-1
abundance: -
v_gene: TRBV6-4
d_gene: TRBD2
CDR3aa: CASSDGTSGNEQFF
CDR3nt: TGTGCCAGCAGTGACGGGACTAGCGGGAATGAGCAGTTCTTC

j_gene: TRBJ1-1
abundance: few
v_gene: TRBV29-1
d_gene: TRBD1
CDR3aa: CSAGQGGDTEAFF
CDR3nt: TGCAGCGCAGGACAGGGAGGGGACACTGAAGCTTTCTTT

j_gene: TRBJ2-3
abundance: -
v_gene: TRBV30
d_gene: -
CDR3aa: CAWSEVRADTQYF
CDR3nt: TGTGCCTGGAGTGAGGTCAGGGCAGATACGCAGTATTTT

j_gene: TRBJ2-1
abundance: -
v_gene: TRBV28
d_gene: TRBD2
CDR3aa: CASSTTGGRSYNEQFF
CDR3nt: TGTGCCAGCAGTACCACGGGGGGGCGATCCTACAATGAGCAGTTCTTC

j_gene: TRBJ2-2
abundance: -
v_gene: TRBV7-9
d_gene: TRBD2
CDR3aa: CASSFPHRGGGRLGELFF
CDR3nt: TGTGCCAGCAGCTTTCCTCACCGGGGCGGCGGGAGGCTCGGGGAGCTGTTTTTT

j_gene: TRBJ2-2
abundance: -
v_gene: TRBV7-9
d_gene: -
CDR3aa: CASTKQGGTGELFF
CDR3nt: TGTGCCAGCACCAAACAGGGAGGCACCGGGGAGCTGTTTTTT

j_gene: TRBJ1-2
abundance: -
v_gene: TRBV28
d_gene: -
CDR3aa: CASSLYYGYTF
CDR3nt: TGTGCCAGCAGTTTATACTATGGCTACACCTTC

j_gene: TRBJ1-3
abundance: -
v_gene: TRBV5-1
d_gene: -
CDR3aa: CASSLAGSHSGNTIYF
CDR3nt: TGCGCCAGCAGCTTGGCCGGCTCCCACTCTGGAAACACCATATATTTT

j_gene: TRBJ2-2
abundance: -
v_gene: TRBV28
d_gene: TRBD2
CDR3aa: CASSYPGGRARRTGELFF
CDR3nt: TGTGCCAGCAGCTACCCCGGCGGGAGGGCCCGGCGCACCGGGGAGCTGTTTTTT

j_gene: TRBJ1-1
abundance: -
v_gene: TRBV9
d_gene: -
CDR3aa: CASSPSTGANTEAFF
CDR3nt: TGTGCCAGCAGCCCCTCGACAGGCGCGAACACTGAAGCTTTCTTT

j_gene: TRBJ2-1
abundance: -
v_gene: TRBV5-6
d_gene: -
CDR3aa: CASSLWNNEQFF
CDR3nt: TGTGCCAGCAGCTTGTGGAACAATGAGCAGTTCTTC

j_gene: TRBJ2-1
abundance: -
v_gene: TRBV5-4
d_gene: -
CDR3aa: CASSLSGLGNEQFF
CDR3nt: TGTGCCAGCAGCTTGTCAGGGCTCGGCAATGAGCAGTTCTTC

j_gene: TRBJ2-2
abundance: -
v_gene: TRBV9
d_gene: -
CDR3aa: CASSPGAGELFF
CDR3nt: TGTGCCAGCAGCCCGGGAGCCGGGGAGCTGTTTTTT

j_gene: TRBJ1-1
abundance: -
v_gene: TRBV5-1
d_gene: -
CDR3aa: CASRPGVMNTEAFF
CDR3nt: TGCGCCAGCCGCCCAGGGGTGATGAACACTGAAGCTTTCTTT

j_gene: TRBJ2-1
abundance: -
v_gene: TRBV9
d_gene: -
CDR3aa: CASSVVDSQQFF
CDR3nt: TGTGCCAGCAGCGTAGTGGACTCCCAGCAGTTCTTC

j_gene: TRBJ2-1
abundance: -
v_gene: TRBV11-3
d_gene: -
CDR3aa: CASSLEVNEQFF
CDR3nt: TGTGCCAGCAGCTTAGAGGTCAATGAGCAGTTCTTC

j_gene: TRBJ2-3
abundance: -
v_gene: TRBV11-2
d_gene: -
CDR3aa: CASSYEGDTQYF
CDR3nt: TGTGCCAGCAGCTATGAAGGAGATACGCAGTATTTT

j_gene: TRBJ2-3
abundance: -
v_gene: TRBV6-1
d_gene: -
CDR3aa: CASLARGSVTDTQYF
CDR3nt: TGTGCCAGCCTTGCTAGGGGCTCTGTCACAGATACGCAGTATTTT

j_gene: TRBJ2-1
abundance: -
v_gene: TRBV20-1
d_gene: -
CDR3aa: CSARLYNEQFF
CDR3nt: TGCAGTGCTAGACTCTACAATGAGCAGTTCTTC

j_gene: TRBJ2-7
abundance: -
v_gene: TRBV7-9
d_gene: TRBD2
CDR3aa: CASSMGLAGSEQYF
CDR3nt: TGTGCCAGCAGTATGGGACTAGCGGGATCCGAGCAGTACTTC

j_gene: TRBJ1-3
abundance: -
v_gene: TRBV28
d_gene: -
CDR3aa: CASSLGRASGNTIYF
CDR3nt: TGTGCCAGCAGTTTAGGCAGGGCTTCTGGAAACACCATATATTTT

j_gene: TRBJ2-7
abundance: few
v_gene: TRBV7-9
d_gene: TRBD2
CDR3aa: CASSTGTSRIYEQYF
CDR3nt: TGTGCCAGCAGCACTGGGACTAGCAGAATCTACGAGCAGTACTTC

j_gene: TRBJ2-2
abundance: -
v_gene: TRBV7-3
d_gene: -
CDR3aa: CASSLTAGELFF
CDR3nt: TGTGCCAGCAGCTTAACCGCCGGGGAGCTGTTTTTT

j_gene: TRBJ1-2
abundance: -
v_gene: TRBV2
d_gene: -
CDR3aa: CASRTDSDGYTF
CDR3nt: TGTGCCAGCAGGACGGATTCGGATGGCTACACCTTC

j_gene: TRBJ2-1
abundance: few
v_gene: TRBV27
d_gene: TRBD1
CDR3aa: CASSFDRGRSTNEQFF
CDR3nt: TGTGCCAGCAGTTTTGACAGGGGTCGTTCCACCAATGAGCAGTTCTTC

j_gene: TRBJ1-4
abundance: -
v_gene: TRBV5-7
d_gene: -
CDR3aa: CASSMGLNEKLFF
CDR3nt: TGTGCCAGCAGCATGGGACTCAATGAAAAACTGTTTTTT

j_gene: TRBJ2-7
abundance: -
v_gene: TRBV10-2
d_gene: -
CDR3aa: CATSAGGLPEQYF
CDR3nt: TGCGCCACCTCGGCAGGGGGACTACCCGAGCAGTACTTC

j_gene: TRBJ2-2
abundance: -
v_gene: TRBV11-2
d_gene: -
CDR3aa: CASSLRGDTGELFF
CDR3nt: TGTGCCAGCAGCTTAAGGGGTGACACCGGGGAGCTGTTTTTT

j_gene: TRBJ2-7
abundance: -
v_gene: TRBV4-1
d_gene: -
CDR3aa: CASSPRGRSYEQYF
CDR3nt: TGCGCCAGCAGCCCCCGTGGGCGTTCCTACGAGCAGTACTTC

j_gene: TRBJ2-7
abundance: -
v_gene: TRBV28
d_gene: -
CDR3aa: CASRGGPGDSYEQYF
CDR3nt: TGTGCCAGCAGGGGAGGGCCAGGGGATTCCTACGAGCAGTACTTC

j_gene: TRBJ2-2
abundance: -
v_gene: TRBV30
d_gene: -
CDR3aa: CAWSVQLGELFF
CDR3nt: TGTGCCTGGAGTGTACAATTGGGGGAGCTGTTTTTT

j_gene: TRBJ1-2
abundance: -
v_gene: TRBV10-3
d_gene: -
CDR3aa: CAISETPNTNYGYTF
CDR3nt: TGTGCCATCAGTGAAACCCCTAACACTAACTATGGCTACACCTTC

j_gene: TRBJ2-7
abundance: once
v_gene: TRBV6-5
d_gene: TRBD2
CDR3aa: CASRAGTSGHYEQYF
CDR3nt: TGTGCCAGCAGGGCCGGGACTAGCGGGCACTACGAGCAGTACTTC

j_gene: TRBJ1-3
abundance: -
v_gene: TRBV10-2
d_gene: -
CDR3aa: CASSQSSGNTIYF
CDR3nt: TGCGCCAGCAGTCAAAGTAGCGGAAACACCATATATTTT

j_gene: TRBJ1-4
abundance: -
v_gene: TRBV7-9
d_gene: -
CDR3aa: CASTKVGYEKLFF
CDR3nt: TGTGCCAGCACCAAGGTCGGGTATGAAAAACTGTTTTTT